The present T cell receptor (beta chain) was sequenced within a study of blood T cells in healthy people across ages (dated by TCRdb to the mid-2010s). With respect to the entire study: In model experiments, roughly one uniquely barcoded TCR beta cDNA molecule per two T cells was captured by template switching. Donors of different ages were randomly distributed across sequencing lanes to avoid experimental bias. Four age groups were formed from the donors: young (average roughly 15 years), middle-aged (more than 35), aged (around 68) and long-lived (about 80). To track age-related changes in TCR beta repertoire diversity, the study relied on deep sequencing normalized with unique cDNA molecular identifiers. The study analyzed two additional independent replicas of 1 million unique cDNA reads from the same blood draw for two donors, one aged 18 to 29 and one aged 80 or older.

This clonotype was picked up many times. Its binding antigen is unknown. Base qualities are missing; no much larger clone stands one base away. Study-level results and caveats: As age increased, observed TCR beta diversity per million T cells dropped in a roughly linear way, and a significant reduction was already evident by age 40. Estimates of total diversity based on one million sequenced T cells were regarded as lower bounds and as underestimates. Because profiling used bulk unsorted PBMCs, naive and antigen-experienced compartments could not be compared conclusively. Donor CMV infection status was unknown, potentially confounding age-related changes in expanded clonotypes. The long-lived group showed more naive CD4+ T cells, fewer expanded clones and increased TCR diversity than the aged group, suggesting age selection. There was a strong correlation between observed TCR beta diversity and the percentage of naive T cells measured by flow cytometry.

From the cysteine up to the phenylalanine, the CDR3 has a length of 13 residues. Just the 39-base CDR3 DNA is kept, in frame starting at base 1. V gives up 2 bases and J gives up 0 bases, and the segment between their germline ends measures 5 bases. From the germline V gene, CDR1 is SGDLS and CDR2 is YYNGEE. The donors were roughly 39 Caucasian individuals from Russia, aged roughly 6 to 90 years, who were systemically healthy. Each donor gave ten milliliters of peripheral blood, collected into EDTA-treated Vacutainer tubes. Ficoll-Paque density-gradient centrifugation was used to isolate PBMCs, with at least 6.5 million per sample. Trizol reagent was used to extract total RNA from PBMCs, with at least 6 micrograms per sample. For every donor, flow cytometry on a PBMC aliquot measured the percentage of naive CD45RAhigh/CD27high T cells. The library was generated by 5' RACE. This sample was sequenced with an Illumina HiSeq 2500. The second PCR ran for roughly 6 to 11 cycles and used a J-beta primer mix along with a sample-barcoded 5' primer. Each TCR beta cDNA molecule received a unique molecular identifier from a template-switch 5' adaptor carrying 12 random nucleotides. At least 2.5 million CDR3-containing paired-end reads were obtained from each sample. First-strand cDNA synthesis was performed from all RNA using the Mint cDNA synthesis kit, with priming by a TRBC-specific oligonucleotide. Following uracil-DNA glycosylase treatment, a first 18-cycle PCR with universal primers M1SS and BC2_uni_R was performed on all cDNA. Regarding the original processing steps: Normalization of each sample was performed by random selection of 1 million high-quality reads, each carrying a distinct molecular identifier. Instead of being binned into consensus sequences, reads with shared molecular identifiers were discarded. MiTCR, set to a Q25 quality threshold and the strictest error-elimination algorithm, was used for CDR3 identification, clonotype clustering and error correction. Lower-bound total TCR beta diversity was estimated with a nonparametric unseen species model using Euler transformation. The public reads were reprocessed in TCRdb via fastp at Q25 and MiXCR, keeping in-frame beta chains. When rows share a CDR3 protein, they turn into one entry using the most common DNA and genes. TCRdb's processing, not the study's, gives the V and J calls here. This sample has roughly 800,000 distinct CDR3 sequences in its table, and around 36% of those were observed once. The ten largest clones capture 10% to 15% of the sample.

The chain links TRBV9 with TRBJ1-1; the D gene is unclear. The sample was blood. The clonotype comes from a man aged 18 to 29 in good health. The DNA is TGTGCCAGCAGCGTGACATTGAACACTGAAGCTTTCTTT. This sequence encodes CASSVTLNTEAFF.